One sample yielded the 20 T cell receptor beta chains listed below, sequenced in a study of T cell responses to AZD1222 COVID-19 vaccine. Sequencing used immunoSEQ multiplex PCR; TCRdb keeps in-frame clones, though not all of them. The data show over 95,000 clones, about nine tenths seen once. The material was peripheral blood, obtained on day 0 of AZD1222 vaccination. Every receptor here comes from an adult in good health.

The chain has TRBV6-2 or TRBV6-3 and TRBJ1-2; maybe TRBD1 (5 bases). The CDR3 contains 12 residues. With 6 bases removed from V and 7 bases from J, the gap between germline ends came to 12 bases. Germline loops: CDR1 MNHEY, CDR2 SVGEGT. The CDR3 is CASSPLGGGYTF. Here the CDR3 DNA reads TGTGCCAGCAGCCCCCTCGGGGGTGGCTACACCTTC.

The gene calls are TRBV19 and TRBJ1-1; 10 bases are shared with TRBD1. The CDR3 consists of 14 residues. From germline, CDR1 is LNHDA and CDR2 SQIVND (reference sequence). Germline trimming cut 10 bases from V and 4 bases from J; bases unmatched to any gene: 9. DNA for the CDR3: TGTGCCACCGTTCACCGGGACAGGGGCACTGAAGCTTTCTTT. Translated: CATVHRDRGTEAFF.

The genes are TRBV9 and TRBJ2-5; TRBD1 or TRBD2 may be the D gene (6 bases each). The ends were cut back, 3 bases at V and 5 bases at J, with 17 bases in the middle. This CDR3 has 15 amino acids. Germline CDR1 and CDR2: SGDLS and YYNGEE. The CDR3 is CASSAGNRAGETQYF. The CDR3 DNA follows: TGTGCCAGCAGCGCCGGAAACAGGGCGGGGGAGACCCAGTACTTC.

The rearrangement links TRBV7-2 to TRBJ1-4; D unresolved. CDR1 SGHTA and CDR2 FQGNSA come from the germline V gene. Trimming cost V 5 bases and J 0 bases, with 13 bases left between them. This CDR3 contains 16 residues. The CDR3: CASSPGGLATNEKLFF. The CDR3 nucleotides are TGTGCCAGCAGCCCCGGCGGTCTTGCAACTAATGAAAAACTGTTTTTT. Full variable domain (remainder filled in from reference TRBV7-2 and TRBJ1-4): GAGVSQSPSNKVTEKGKDVELRCDPISGHTALYWYRQSLGQGLEFLIYFQGNSAPDKSGLPSDRFSAERTGGSVSTLTIQRTQQEDSAVYLCASSPGGLATNEKLFFGSGTQLSVL.

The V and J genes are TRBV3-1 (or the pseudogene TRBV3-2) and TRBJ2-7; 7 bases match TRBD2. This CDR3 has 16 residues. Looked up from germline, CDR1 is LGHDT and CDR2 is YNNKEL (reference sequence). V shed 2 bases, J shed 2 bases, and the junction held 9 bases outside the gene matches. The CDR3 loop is CASSQRAGGGTYEQYF. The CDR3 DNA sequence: TGTGCCAGCAGCCAACGGGCGGGCGGGGGTACCTACGAGCAGTACTTC.

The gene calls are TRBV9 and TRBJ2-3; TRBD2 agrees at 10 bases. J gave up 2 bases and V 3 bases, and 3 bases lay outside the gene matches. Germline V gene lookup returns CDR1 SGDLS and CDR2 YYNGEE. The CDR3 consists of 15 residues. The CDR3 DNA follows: TGTGCCAGCAGCGCCAGCGGGGGGGCCACAGATACGCAGTATTTT. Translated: CASSASGGATDTQYF.

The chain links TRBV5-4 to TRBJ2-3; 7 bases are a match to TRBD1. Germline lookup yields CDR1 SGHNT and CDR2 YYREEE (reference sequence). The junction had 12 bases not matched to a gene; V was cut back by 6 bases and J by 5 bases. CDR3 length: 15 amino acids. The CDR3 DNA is TGTGCCAGCAACCTAAAAGGGGGCGCGGGAGATACGCAGTATTTT. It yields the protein CASNLKGGAGDTQYF.

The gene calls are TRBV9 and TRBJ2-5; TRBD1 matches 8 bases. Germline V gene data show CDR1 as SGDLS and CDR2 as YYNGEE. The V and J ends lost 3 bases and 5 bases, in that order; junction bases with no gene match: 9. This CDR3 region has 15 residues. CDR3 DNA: TGTGCCAGCAGCGATACGGACAGGGAGAAGGAGACCCAGTACTTC. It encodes CASSDTDREKETQYF.

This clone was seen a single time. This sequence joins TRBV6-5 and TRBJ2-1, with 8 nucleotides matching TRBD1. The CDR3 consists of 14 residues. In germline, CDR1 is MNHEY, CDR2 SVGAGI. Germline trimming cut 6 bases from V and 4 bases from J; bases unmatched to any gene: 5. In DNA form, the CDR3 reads TGTGCCAGCAGAGGGACAGGAGTATACAATGAGCAGTTCTTC. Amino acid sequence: CASRGTGVYNEQFF.

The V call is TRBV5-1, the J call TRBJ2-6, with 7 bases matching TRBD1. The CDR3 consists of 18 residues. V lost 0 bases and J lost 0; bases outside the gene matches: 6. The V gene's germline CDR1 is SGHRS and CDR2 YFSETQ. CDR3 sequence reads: CASSLAGTVRSGANVLTF. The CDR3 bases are TGCGCCAGCAGCTTGGCCGGGACAGTACGCTCTGGGGCCAACGTCCTGACTTTC.

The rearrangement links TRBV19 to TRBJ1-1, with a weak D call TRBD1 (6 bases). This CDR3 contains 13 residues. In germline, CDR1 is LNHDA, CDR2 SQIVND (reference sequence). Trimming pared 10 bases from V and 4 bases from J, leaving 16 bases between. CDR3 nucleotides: TGTGCCACCGCGTCAGGGGCCCTCACTGAAGCTTTCTTT. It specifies CATASGALTEAFF.

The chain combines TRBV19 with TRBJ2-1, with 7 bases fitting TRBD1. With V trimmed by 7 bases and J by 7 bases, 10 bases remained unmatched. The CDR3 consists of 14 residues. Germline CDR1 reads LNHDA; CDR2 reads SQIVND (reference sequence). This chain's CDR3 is CASKIQTGRNEQFF. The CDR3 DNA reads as TGTGCCAGTAAAATCCAGACAGGGAGAAATGAGCAGTTCTTC. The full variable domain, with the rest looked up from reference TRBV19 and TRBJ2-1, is DGGITQSPKYLFRKEGQNVTLSCEQNLNHDAMYWYRQDPGQGLRLIYYSQIVNDFQKGDIAEGYSVSREKKESFPLTVTSAQKNPTAFYLCASKIQTGRNEQFFGPGTRLTVL.

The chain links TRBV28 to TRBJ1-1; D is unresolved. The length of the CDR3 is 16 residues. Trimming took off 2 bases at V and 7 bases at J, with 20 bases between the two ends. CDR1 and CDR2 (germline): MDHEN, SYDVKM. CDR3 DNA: TGTGCCAGCAGTTTAGGCAGTGTAGGGTGGCGGTATGAAGCTTTCTTT. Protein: CASSLGSVGWRYEAFF.

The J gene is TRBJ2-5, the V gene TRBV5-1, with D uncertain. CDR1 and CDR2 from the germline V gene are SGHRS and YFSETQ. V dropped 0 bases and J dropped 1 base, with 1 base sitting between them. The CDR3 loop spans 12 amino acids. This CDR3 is CASSLVQETQYF. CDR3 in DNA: TGCGCCAGCAGCTTGGTCCAAGAGACCCAGTACTTC.

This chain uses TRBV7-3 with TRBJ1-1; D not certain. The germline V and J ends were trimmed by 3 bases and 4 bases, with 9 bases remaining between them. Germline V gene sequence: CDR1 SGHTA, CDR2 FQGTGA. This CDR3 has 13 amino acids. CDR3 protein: CASSLAVRTEAFF. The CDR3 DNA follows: TGTGCCAGCAGCTTGGCGGTCCGCACTGAAGCTTTCTTT. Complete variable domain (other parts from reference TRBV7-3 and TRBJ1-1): GAGVSQTPSNKVTEKGKYVELRCDPISGHTALYWYRQSLGQGPEFLIYFQGTGAADDSGLPNDRFFAVRPEGSVSTLKIQRTERGDSAVYLCASSLAVRTEAFFGQGTRLTVV.

The CDR3 nucleotides read TGCAGTGCTAGTTATCTAGAAAAAGTCAGCTCCTACAATGAGCAGTTCTTC. Its protein product is CSASYLEKVSSYNEQFF. This sequence joins TRBV20-1 and TRBJ2-1; D uncertain. Trimming pared 3 bases from V and 0 bases from J, leaving 18 bases between. CDR1 is DFQATT and CDR2 is SNEGSKA in the germline V gene (reference sequence). This CDR3 contains 17 residues.

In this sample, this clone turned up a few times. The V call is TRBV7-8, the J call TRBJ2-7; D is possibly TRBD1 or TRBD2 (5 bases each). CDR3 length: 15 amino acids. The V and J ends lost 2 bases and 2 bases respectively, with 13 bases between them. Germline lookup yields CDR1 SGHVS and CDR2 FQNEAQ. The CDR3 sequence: CASSLRGAQPYEQYF. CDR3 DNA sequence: TGTGCCAGCAGCTTAAGAGGGGCCCAGCCCTACGAGCAGTACTTC.

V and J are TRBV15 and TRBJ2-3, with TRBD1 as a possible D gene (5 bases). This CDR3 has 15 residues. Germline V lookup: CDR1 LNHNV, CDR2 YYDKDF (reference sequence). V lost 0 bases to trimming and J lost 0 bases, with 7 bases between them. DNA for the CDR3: TGTGCCACCAGCAGAGAAAGGGGCAGCACAGATACGCAGTATTTT. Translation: CATSRERGSTDTQYF.

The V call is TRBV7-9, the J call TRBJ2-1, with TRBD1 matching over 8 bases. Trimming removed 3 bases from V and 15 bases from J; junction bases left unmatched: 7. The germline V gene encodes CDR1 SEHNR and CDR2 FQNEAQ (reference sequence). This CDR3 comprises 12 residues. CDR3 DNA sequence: TGTGCCAGCAGCTTGGGGACAGGCCCGACGTTCTTC. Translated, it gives CASSLGTGPTFF. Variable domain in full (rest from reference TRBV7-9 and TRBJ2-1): DTGVSQNPRHKITKRGQNVTFRCDPISEHNRLYWYRQTLGQGPEFLTYFQNEAQLEKSRLLSDRFSAERPKGSFSTLEIQRTEQGDSAMYLCASSLGTGPTFFGPGTRLTVL.

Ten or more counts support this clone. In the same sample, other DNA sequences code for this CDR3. The CDR3: CASSPTTSDVSYEQYF. CDR3 DNA sequence: TGTGCCAGCAGTCCCACTACTAGCGATGTTTCCTACGAGCAGTACTTC. The V gene is TRBV7-9, the J gene TRBJ2-7; TRBD2 matches 7 bases. The V gene end was trimmed by 6 bases and the J gene end by 1 base; junction bases not matched to a gene: 12. Looked up from germline, CDR1 is SEHNR and CDR2 is FQNEAQ (reference sequence). The CDR3 totals 16 residues.